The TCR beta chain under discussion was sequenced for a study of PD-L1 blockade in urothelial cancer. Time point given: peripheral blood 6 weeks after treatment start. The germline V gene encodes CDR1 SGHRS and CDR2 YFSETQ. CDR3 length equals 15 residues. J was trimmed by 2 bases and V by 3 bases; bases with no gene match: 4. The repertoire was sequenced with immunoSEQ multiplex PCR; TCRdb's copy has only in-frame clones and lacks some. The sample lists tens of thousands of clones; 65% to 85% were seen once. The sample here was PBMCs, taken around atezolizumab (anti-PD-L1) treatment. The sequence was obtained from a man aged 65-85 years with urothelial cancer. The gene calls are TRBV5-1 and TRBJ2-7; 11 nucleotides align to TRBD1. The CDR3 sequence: CASSSPGQGAYEQYF. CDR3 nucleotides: TGCGCCAGCAGCTCTCCGGGACAGGGGGCCTACGAGCAGTACTTC. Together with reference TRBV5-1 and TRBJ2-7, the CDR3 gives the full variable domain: KAGVTQTPRYLIKTRGQQVTLSCSPISGHRSVSWYQQTPGQGLQFLFEYFSETQRNKGNFPGRFSGRQFSNSRSEMNVSTLELGDSALYLCASSSPGQGAYEQYFGPGTRLTVT.